The rows below give T cell receptor beta chains drawn from one sample of a study of CD8 T cells in Susac syndrome. Each CDR3 protein is one row after TCRdb ran MiXCR on the immunoSEQ multiplex PCR reads. The data contain under 200,000 distinct CDR3 sequences, 95% to 97% of them singletons. Material: CD4+ T cells from PBMCs. Source of these receptors: a human donor with Susac syndrome. CDR3s include the opening cysteine and the closing phenylalanine or tryptophan. The D gene is left open where the match is weak. Clone size is stated in some rows and not others, as once, few, many or a class when expanded.

size | D | length | J | V | DNA | CDR3
NA | NA | 15 | TRBJ1-2 | TRBV3-1 | TGTGCCAGCAGCCAAGACCCTGTCGCGGGCTATGGCTACACCTTC | CASSQDPVAGYGYTF
NA | TRBD2 | 18 | TRBJ2-3 | TRBV5-1 | TGCGCCAGCAGCTATGGGACTAGCGTTTTGTCTAGCACAGATACGCAGTATTTT | CASSYGTSVLSSTDTQYF
NA | NA | 16 | TRBJ2-2 | TRBV24-1 | TGTGCCACCAGTGATCGGAGTAGCGGTAACACCGGGGAGCTGTTTTTT | CATSDRSSGNTGELFF
once | NA | 14 | TRBJ2-5 | TRBV4-1 | TGCGCCAGCAGCCAAGATCGAGGGGTGTCGGACCAGTACTTC | CASSQDRGVSDQYF
NA | NA | 15 | TRBJ2-5 | TRBV5-1 | TGCGCCAGCAGCTTGGGGGGGATTCTACAAGAGACCCAGTACTTC | CASSLGGILQETQYF
NA | NA | 14 | TRBJ1-1 | TRBV20-1 | TGCAGTGCTTATTTACCGGGACAGAACACTGAAGCTTTCTTT | CSAYLPGQNTEAFF
NA | TRBD2 | 17 | TRBJ2-3 | TRBV4-1 | TGCGCCAGCAGCCAAGACGGGACTAGCGGGGCCACAGATACGCAGTATTTT | CASSQDGTSGATDTQYF
once | NA | 12 | TRBJ2-5 | TRBV20-1 | TGCAGTGCTCTGGGGACTTCAGAGACCCAGTACTTC | CSALGTSETQYF
NA | NA | 13 | TRBJ2-5 | TRBV14 | TGTGCCAGCAGCCAAGACAGGGTGGGGACCCAGTACTTC | CASSQDRVGTQYF
NA | TRBD2 | 17 | TRBJ2-1 | TRBV14 | TGTGCCAGCAGTCAACCGGGGACTAGCGGGAGTTTCAATGAGCAGTTCTTC | CASSQPGTSGSFNEQFF
few | NA | 13 | TRBJ2-6 | TRBV28 | TGTGCCAGCCGACAATCTGGGGCCAACGTCCTGACTTTC | CASRQSGANVLTF
NA | NA | 15 | TRBJ2-5 | TRBV5-1 | TGCGCCAGCAGCTTGGCTGGACAGTACCAAGAGACCCAGTACTTC | CASSLAGQYQETQYF
few | NA | 15 | TRBJ2-2 | TRBV9 | TGTGCCAGCAGCGTCGTTAGCGGGAACACCGGGGAGCTGTTTTTT | CASSVVSGNTGELFF
NA | NA | 17 | TRBJ1-5 | TRBV7-2 | TGTGCCAGCAGCTTCGGCCGCAATCTGTATAGCAATCAGCCCCAGCATTTT | CASSFGRNLYSNQPQHF
NA | TRBD1 | 16 | TRBJ2-7 | TRBV6-1 | TGTGCCAGCAGCCGATTACCGGGACAGGGGTTTCACGAGCAGTACTTC | CASSRLPGQGFHEQYF
NA | NA | 14 | TRBJ2-3 | TRBV27 | TGTGCCAGCGGACGCCGGGACAGCACAGATACGCAGTATTTT | CASGRRDSTDTQYF
NA | NA | 12 | TRBJ1-2 | TRBV7-2 | TGTGCCAGCAGCTTTGGGGACTATGGCTACACCTTC | CASSFGDYGYTF